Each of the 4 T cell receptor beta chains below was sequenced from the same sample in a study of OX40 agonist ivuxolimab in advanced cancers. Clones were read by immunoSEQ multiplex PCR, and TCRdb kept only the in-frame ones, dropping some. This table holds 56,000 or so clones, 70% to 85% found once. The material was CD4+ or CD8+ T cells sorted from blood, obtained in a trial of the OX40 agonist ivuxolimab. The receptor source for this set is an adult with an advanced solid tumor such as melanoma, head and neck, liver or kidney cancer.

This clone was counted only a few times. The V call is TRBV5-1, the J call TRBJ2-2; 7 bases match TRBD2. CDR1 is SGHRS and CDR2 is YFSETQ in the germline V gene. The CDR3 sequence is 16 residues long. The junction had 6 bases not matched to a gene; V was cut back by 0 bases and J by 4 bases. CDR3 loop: CASSLDRGVGTGELFF. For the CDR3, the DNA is TGCGCCAGCAGCTTGGATCGGGGGGTAGGCACCGGGGAGCTGTTTTTT.

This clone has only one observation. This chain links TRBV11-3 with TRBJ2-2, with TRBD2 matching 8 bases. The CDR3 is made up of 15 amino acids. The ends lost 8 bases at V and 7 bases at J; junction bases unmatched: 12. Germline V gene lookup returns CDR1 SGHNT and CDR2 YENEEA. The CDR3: CASSPGGTRGGELFF. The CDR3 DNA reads TGTGCCAGCTCCCCGGGCGGGACTAGAGGCGGGGAGCTGTTTTTT.

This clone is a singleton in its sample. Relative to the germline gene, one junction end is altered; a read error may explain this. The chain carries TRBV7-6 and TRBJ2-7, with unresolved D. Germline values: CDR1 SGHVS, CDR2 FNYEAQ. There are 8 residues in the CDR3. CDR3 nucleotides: TGTGCCAGCAGCTTAGAGGACTTC. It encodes CASSLEDF.

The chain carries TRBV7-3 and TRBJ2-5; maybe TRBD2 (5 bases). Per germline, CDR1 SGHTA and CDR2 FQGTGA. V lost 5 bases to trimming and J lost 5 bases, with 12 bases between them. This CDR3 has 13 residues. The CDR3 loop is CASSPDGEETQYF. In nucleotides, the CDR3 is TGTGCCAGCAGCCCTGACGGGGAGGAGACCCAGTACTTC.